The 30 T cell receptor beta chains below were found in one sample sequenced in a study of Ad26.COV2.S vaccination and SARS-CoV-2 variants. Treatment noted: some 19 received Ad26.COV2.S at low or high dose, single or two shots; roughly five received placebo; per-sample allocation not given. Samples came from day 63 after the first vaccine or placebo injection. TCRdb's table, derived via immunoSEQ multiplex PCR, lists solely in-frame clones and lacks some. The repertoire consists of fewer than 400,000 clones, with approximately 91% occurring once and the leading ten covering under 3.5%. The input for sequencing was peripheral blood, taken in a trial of Ad26.COV2.S vaccine versus placebo. These receptors were collected from a person aged 18-60 years who received the Ad26.COV2.S COVID-19 vaccine or a placebo.

This rearrangement joins TRBV2 to TRBJ2-2; a possible D gene is TRBD1 (5 bases). From germline, CDR1 is SNHLY and CDR2 FYNNEI. This CDR3 has 13 amino acids. Trimming removed 4 bases from V and 3 bases from J, with 6 bases in between. CDR3 sequence reads: CASSVGHTGELFF. The DNA for the CDR3 is TGTGCCAGCAGTGTGGGGCACACCGGGGAGCTGTTTTTT. Full variable domain (missing parts from reference TRBV2 and TRBJ2-2): EPEVTQTPSHQVTQMGQEVILRCVPISNHLYFYWYRQILGQKVEFLVSFYNNEISEKSEIFDDQFSVERPDGSNFTLKIRSTKLEDSAMYFCASSVGHTGELFFGEGSRLTVL.

This sequence joins TRBV28 and TRBJ1-6; D remains ambiguous. Trimming took 2 bases from V and 7 from J, leaving 9 bases between them. CDR1 and CDR2 from the germline V gene are MDHEN and SYDVKM. This CDR3 has 14 amino acids. CDR3 protein: CASSLHGENSPLHF. In DNA, the CDR3 is TGTGCCAGCAGTTTACACGGGGAAAATTCACCCCTCCACTTT.

The chain has TRBV10-3 and TRBJ1-1, with TRBD1 matching 9 bases. The ends lost 10 bases at V and 2 bases at J; junction bases unmatched: 5. In germline, CDR1 is ENHRY, CDR2 SYGVKD. This CDR3 contains 13 residues. This CDR3 reads CATVQGANTEAFF. The CDR3 DNA follows: TGTGCCACGGTACAGGGGGCAAACACTGAAGCTTTCTTT.

This chain joins TRBV2 and TRBJ1-5; TRBD1 agrees at 8 bases. Germline trimming cut 6 bases from V and 7 bases from J; bases unmatched to any gene: 11. Per germline, CDR1 SNHLY and CDR2 FYNNEI. CDR3 length: 15 residues. CDR3 in amino acids: CASSVGQGDLQPQHF. The CDR3 nucleotides are TGTGCCAGCAGCGTCGGACAGGGTGATTTACAGCCCCAGCATTTT. Full variable domain (rest looked up from reference TRBV2 and TRBJ1-5): EPEVTQTPSHQVTQMGQEVILRCVPISNHLYFYWYRQILGQKVEFLVSFYNNEISEKSEIFDDQFSVERPDGSNFTLKIRSTKLEDSAMYFCASSVGQGDLQPQHFGDGTRLSIL.

The V and J genes are TRBV6-6 and TRBJ1-2; the D gene is possibly TRBD1 (5 bases). V was pared by 4 bases and J by 5 bases, with 14 bases between. From germline, CDR1 is MNHNY and CDR2 SVGAGI (reference sequence). CDR3 size: 14 residues. The CDR3 DNA reads as TGTGCCAGCAGTTCTTTGGGGCGGACTTATGGCTACACCTTC. The encoded protein is CASSSLGRTYGYTF.

J is TRBJ1-4 and V is TRBV29-1; TRBD1 is a possible D gene (5 bases). V dropped 5 bases and J dropped 4 bases, with 11 bases sitting between them. In germline, CDR1 is SQVTM, CDR2 ANQGSEA. This CDR3 comprises 13 residues. CDR3 DNA sequence: TGCAGCGTTCTAGGGCAGGGTAATGAAAAACTGTTTTTT. Its translation is CSVLGQGNEKLFF.

The chain's CDR3 is CASSFVSPGSYEQYF. CDR3 nucleotides: TGCGCCAGCAGCTTCGTAAGCCCGGGGTCCTACGAGCAGTACTTC. This sequence joins TRBV4-1 and TRBJ2-7; a weak D match, TRBD2 (5 bases). The CDR3 sequence is 15 residues long. V lost 5 bases to trimming and J lost 1 base, with 15 bases between them. Germline lookup yields CDR1 MGHRA and CDR2 YSYEKL.

The rearrangement joins TRBV6-1 to TRBJ2-5; 10 nucleotides match TRBD2. This CDR3 comprises 17 residues. J gave up 7 bases and V 1 base, and 12 bases lay outside the gene matches. Germline V gene sequence: CDR1 MNHNS, CDR2 SASEGT. The CDR3 DNA is TGTGCCAGCAGTGAAGGGGTAGCGGGGGGCCTTTCCGGGACCCAGTACTTC. Its protein product is CASSEGVAGGLSGTQYF.

The chain has TRBV6-2 or TRBV6-3 and TRBJ2-5, with TRBD2 matching 9 bases. V trimming: 5 bases; J trimming: 7 bases; junction bases outside the gene matches: 8. CDR3 size: 14 residues. Germline lookup yields CDR1 MNHEY and CDR2 SVGEGT. The CDR3 nucleotides read TGTGCCAGCAGTGTAGCGGGGGCCCAGGGGACCCAGTACTTC. This gives the protein CASSVAGAQGTQYF.

This chain joins TRBV12-5 and TRBJ2-7; D is uncertain. The CDR3 extends over 14 amino acids. Deletions cut 0 bases from V and 2 bases from J, with 8 bases between. CDR1 is LGHNT, CDR2 FRNRAP, per germline. The CDR3 DNA reads TGTGCTAGTGGTTTGGTACCTGAAACCTACGAGCAGTACTTC. It translates to CASGLVPETYEQYF. Variable domain in full (rest from reference TRBV12-5 and TRBJ2-7): DARVTQTPRHKVTEMGQEVTMRCQPILGHNTVFWYRQTMMQGLELLAYFRNRAPLDDSGMPKDRFSAEMPDATLATLKIQPSEPRDSAVYFCASGLVPETYEQYFGPGTRLTVT.

The J gene is TRBJ2-2, the V gene TRBV10-3, with 12 bases matching TRBD2. Trimming took 5 bases from V and 3 from J; bases not matched to a gene: 4. This CDR3 is 16 amino acids long. Germline CDR1 reads ENHRY; CDR2 reads SYGVKD. The CDR3 nucleotides read TGTGCCATCAGTCAACGACTAGCGGGGGACACCGGGGAGCTGTTTTTT. This sequence encodes CAISQRLAGDTGELFF.

This clone was counted a single time. The chain joins TRBV25-1 to TRBJ1-4; no reliable D call. Germline V gene data show CDR1 as MGHDK and CDR2 as SYGVNS. The CDR3 is made up of 15 amino acids. V lost 5 bases, J lost 4 bases, and 14 bases lay in between. CDR3 sequence: CASSTAGGFNEKLFF. The CDR3 DNA follows: TGTGCCAGCAGTACGGCCGGCGGATTTAATGAAAAACTGTTTTTT.

The chain uses TRBV6-1 and TRBJ2-5; 9 nucleotides agree with TRBD1. Germline CDR1 and CDR2: MNHNS and SASEGT. V trimming: 4 bases; J trimming: 5 bases; junction bases outside the gene matches: 11. CDR3 length equals 16 residues. The CDR3 spells CASSAGTGRPLETQYF. The CDR3 DNA reads as TGTGCCAGCAGTGCCGGGACAGGGCGGCCGTTGGAGACCCAGTACTTC.

The CDR3 region has the DNA TGTGCCAGCAGTTACTCGACGGCCATAGAAGGCTACACCTTC. The encoded protein is CASSYSTAIEGYTF. The V gene is TRBV6-5, the J gene TRBJ1-2, with D unresolved. The CDR3 has 14 amino acids. From germline, CDR1 is MNHEY and CDR2 SVGAGI. V was trimmed by 0 bases and J by 8 bases, leaving 13 bases between them.

The rearrangement links TRBV19 to TRBJ2-7; no reliable D call. Trimming left V 2 bases short and J 7 bases short, with 12 bases between. The CDR3 totals 13 residues. Germline V gene lookup returns CDR1 LNHDA and CDR2 SQIVND (reference sequence). CDR3 sequence: CASSIRPLEEQYF. CDR3 nucleotides: TGTGCCAGTAGTATAAGACCCCTGGAGGAGCAGTACTTC.

A remark on this clone: At the DNA level, this CDR3 is encoded by other sequences in the same sample as well. This chain joins TRBV18 and TRBJ2-7, with 7 bases lining up with TRBD1. J was trimmed by 3 bases and V by 1 base; bases with no gene match: 0. From germline, CDR1 is KGHSH and CDR2 LQKENI. The CDR3 has 13 amino acids. The CDR3 region is CASSPRDSYEQYF. The CDR3, as DNA: TGTGCCAGCTCACCACGGGACAGCTACGAGCAGTACTTC.

The chain combines TRBV3-1 (or the pseudogene TRBV3-2) with TRBJ1-1, with 8 bases fitting TRBD1. V shed 4 bases and J 5 bases; nucleotides not matched to a gene: 6. Germline V gene data show CDR1 as LGHDT and CDR2 as YNNKEL (reference sequence). CDR3 length: 14 residues. In DNA form, the CDR3 reads TGTGCCAGCAGCCCCGGGACAGGTTCGACTGAAGCTTTCTTT. Protein product: CASSPGTGSTEAFF.

CDR3 in DNA: TGTGCCAGCAGTCAAGGCGGCAGGGGTAGGGAGAACACTGAAGCTTTCTTT. Protein: CASSQGGRGRENTEAFF. This rearrangement joins TRBV5-4 to TRBJ1-1; tentatively, D is TRBD1 (6 bases). Trimming cost V 5 bases and J 1 base, with 21 bases left between them. Germline V gives CDR1 SGHNT, CDR2 YYREEE (reference sequence). The CDR3 is 17 residues long.

The chain employs TRBV27 and TRBJ1-5; no reliable D call. V shed 0 bases and J shed 9 bases, with 12 bases lying between them. The CDR3 is 14 residues long. Germline assignment: CDR1 MNHEY and CDR2 SMNVEV (reference sequence). CDR3 sequence reads: CASSLSGGQLPQHF. CDR3 in DNA: TGTGCCAGCAGTTTATCGGGCGGTCAACTGCCCCAGCATTTT.

This chain connects TRBV6-9 to TRBJ2-7, with D unresolved. The CDR3 spans 10 residues. The V end was cut by 10 bases, the J end by 7 bases, with 11 bases between. The V gene's germline CDR1 is MNHGY and CDR2 SVAAGI. The DNA of the CDR3 is TGTGCCAACGGCCCAGTGGAGCAGTACTTC. Translated, it gives CANGPVEQYF.

This chain links TRBV25-1 with TRBJ2-3; D may be TRBD1 or TRBD2 (5 bases each). The CDR3 has 15 residues. Germline CDR1 MGHDK, CDR2 SYGVNS. Trimming took 4 bases from V and 8 from J, leaving 19 bases between them. DNA of the CDR3: TGTGCCAGCAGTGTTGTGGGGGATGACCGTGGTACGCAGTATTTT. Amino acids: CASSVVGDDRGTQYF.

This chain joins TRBV7-9 and TRBJ2-1; TRBD2 is a possible D gene (5 bases). In germline, CDR1 is SEHNR, CDR2 FQNEAQ (reference sequence). The CDR3 is made up of 14 amino acids. Trimming pared 0 bases from V and 3 bases from J, leaving 6 bases between. CDR3 sequence: CASSLARVYNEQFF. The CDR3 coding sequence is TGTGCCAGCAGCTTAGCGCGGGTCTACAATGAGCAGTTCTTC.

This clone has only a few counts. The chain is built from TRBV5-1 and TRBJ2-2, with D hard to call. CDR1 is SGHRS, CDR2 YFSETQ, per germline. Trimming removed 0 bases at V and 6 bases at J, with 6 bases between. The CDR3 loop spans 13 amino acids. CDR3 loop: CASSLGPPGELFF. The CDR3 DNA follows: TGCGCCAGCAGCTTGGGTCCTCCCGGGGAGCTGTTTTTT.

This chain links TRBV4-1 with TRBJ1-2, with a possible D match to TRBD1 (5 bases). V was trimmed by 1 base and J by 1 base, leaving 7 bases between them. CDR3 length: 14 residues. CDR1 is MGHRA, CDR2 YSYEKL, per germline. CDR3 nucleotides: TGCGCCAGCAGCCAAGCCGGGGGTAACTATGGCTACACCTTC. This translates into CASSQAGGNYGYTF.

CDR3 in DNA: TGTGCCAGCAGTACCCCGACTGAGCGGGAAACCACAGATACGCAGTATTTT. Its translation is CASSTPTERETTDTQYF. The gene calls are TRBV27 and TRBJ2-3; 7 positions match TRBD2. V lost 5 bases, J lost 2 bases, and 13 bases stayed unmatched. The CDR3 has 17 residues. Germline CDR1 MNHEY, CDR2 SMNVEV (reference sequence).

This chain links TRBV2 with TRBJ1-6; D ambiguous. The germline V gene encodes CDR1 SNHLY and CDR2 FYNNEI. Deletions cut 4 bases from V and 7 bases from J, with 14 bases between. The CDR3 contains 15 residues. The CDR3 spells CASSGLAGENSPLHF. The CDR3 DNA follows: TGTGCCAGCAGTGGACTGGCTGGGGAAAATTCACCCCTCCACTTT.

The V and J genes are TRBV5-1 and TRBJ1-2; D unclear. CDR3 length: 12 residues. CDR1 is SGHRS, CDR2 YFSETQ, per germline. Between the trimmed V and J ends, which lost 7 bases and 2 bases, there was a span of 9 bases. CDR3 nucleotide sequence: TGCGCCAGCCAGGACGGGAACTATGGCTACACCTTC. Translated: CASQDGNYGYTF.

This chain uses TRBV6-6 with TRBJ1-5; D is possibly TRBD1 (5 bases). Germline assignment: CDR1 MNHNY and CDR2 SVGAGI (reference sequence). This CDR3 is 14 amino acids long. The ends were cut back, 6 bases at V and 5 bases at J, with 14 bases in the middle. CDR3 protein: CASSRTRSDQPQHF. The CDR3 nucleotides are TGTGCCAGCAGCCGGACAAGGAGTGATCAGCCCCAGCATTTT.

With regard to this clone: The same CDR3 is also encoded by other DNA sequences in this sample. The rearrangement joins TRBV5-1 to TRBJ1-3, with TRBD1 matching over 7 bases. The V and J ends lost 0 bases and 0 bases, in that order; junction bases with no gene match: 0. Germline CDR1 reads SGHRS; CDR2 reads YFSETQ. The CDR3 is made up of 15 amino acids. The CDR3 region is CASSLEGASGNTIYF. CDR3 bases: TGCGCCAGCAGCTTGGAGGGGGCCTCTGGAAACACCATATATTTT.

This clone was seen just once. The rearrangement joins TRBV7-2 to TRBJ1-2; D unresolved. The V gene's germline CDR1 is SGHTA and CDR2 FQGNSA. CDR3 length equals 15 residues. The V gene lost 1 base and the J gene lost 1 base, with 10 bases spanning the gap. CDR3 nucleotide sequence: TGTGCCAGCAGCTTAGGTCTAGGGAGTAACTATGGCTACACCTTC. Its translation: CASSLGLGSNYGYTF.